This T cell receptor (beta chain) was observed in a study of tumor and adjacent non-tumor tissue in lung cancer. The study's findings and limits: In normal lung, the top 100 clones were significantly more dominant than in tumor.

This CDR3 is built from 14 residues. CDR1 and CDR2 (germline): SGHAT, FQNNGV. Three rounds of nested PCR, following a modified ARM-PCR protocol, produced the TCRbeta library. Each CDR3 protein is one row after TCRdb ran MiXCR on the multiplex PCR reads. The data hold 50,000 to 70,000 distinct CDR3 sequences, with around two thirds observed a single time. The template was RNA from unsorted bulk tissue. More than 3 cm separated this lung sample from the edge of the tumor. Donors were chemotherapy-naive, newly diagnosed lung cancer surgical patients in China, August–late 2014. This clonotype appeared once. Its antigen is as yet unknown. One end of the junction fails to match germline, which may point to a read error.

The source material was distant non-tumor lung tissue. The chain couples TRBV11-2 to TRBJ2-7, with D perhaps TRBD1 (5 bases). The receptor comes from a man between 65 and 85 years old with non-small cell lung cancer. Here the CDR3 DNA reads TGTGCAAGCAGCTTACAAGACAGAAACTACGAGCAGTACTTC. It translates to CASSLQDRNYEQYF.